The clone carrying this T cell receptor (beta chain) appeared a few times. Antigen unknown. V lost 2 bases to trimming and J lost 15 bases, with 17 bases between them. The CDR3 contains 12 residues. Germline lookup yields CDR1 SQVTM and CDR2 ANQGSEA. This record comes from a study of chemoradiotherapy in HPV16-positive cancers. Study-wide findings and caveats: HPV-specific T cells were functionally defined from only a couple of HPV16-positive patients.

The data were produced by immunoSEQ multiplex PCR, yet TCRdb's version contains in-frame clones alone and is incomplete. This sample yields about 53,000 clones, of which under 95% are seen a single time; roughly 3% belongs to the top ten. The sequence was obtained from a human donor with HPV-associated anogenital cancer. The V call is TRBV29-1, the J call TRBJ2-1, with D perhaps TRBD1 or TRBD2 (6 bases each). Sequencing used blood, obtained from a patient who underwent chemoradiotherapy. In DNA form, the CDR3 reads TGCAGCGTTGAATTGGGGGGCGGATCTACGTTCTTC. Translated, it gives CSVELGGGSTFF.